What follows is one T cell receptor (beta chain) and its context. This specimen comes from a study of CD8 T cells in ankylosing spondylitis. TCRdb independently ran MiXCR on the 5' RACE reads; one entry per CDR3 protein. The sample lists some 270,000 distinct CDR3 sequences, about 20% seen once, with around 32% in the top ten. The origin of this receptor is a male donor with ankylosing spondylitis or in good health (not recorded which). What was sequenced was blood, either unsorted or a sorted T cell fraction (not recorded which).

This CDR3 is CASSVARVGSESRDSYTGELFF. The CDR3 bases are TGTGCCAGCAGTGTCGCGCGGGTGGGCAGTGAATCGCGGGATAGTTACACCGGGGAGCTGTTTTTT. J is TRBJ2-2 and V is TRBV12-3 or TRBV12-4, with D possibly TRBD2 on 6 matching bases. This CDR3 is built from 22 residues. The V gene lost 5 bases and the J gene lost 3 bases, with 34 bases spanning the gap.